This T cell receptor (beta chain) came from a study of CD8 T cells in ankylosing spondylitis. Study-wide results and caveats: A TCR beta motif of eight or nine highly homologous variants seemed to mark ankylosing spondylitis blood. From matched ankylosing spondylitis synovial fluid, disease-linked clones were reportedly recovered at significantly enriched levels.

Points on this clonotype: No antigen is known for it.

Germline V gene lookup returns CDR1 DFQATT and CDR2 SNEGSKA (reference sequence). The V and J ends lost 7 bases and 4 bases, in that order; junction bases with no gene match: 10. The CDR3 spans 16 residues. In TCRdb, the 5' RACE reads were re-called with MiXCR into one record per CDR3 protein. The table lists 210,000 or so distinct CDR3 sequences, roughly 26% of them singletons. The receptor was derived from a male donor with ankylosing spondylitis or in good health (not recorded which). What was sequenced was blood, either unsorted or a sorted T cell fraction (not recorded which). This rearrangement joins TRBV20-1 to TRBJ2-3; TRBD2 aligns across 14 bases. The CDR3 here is CSGRLAGGPGADTQYF. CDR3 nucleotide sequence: TGCAGTGGGAGACTAGCGGGAGGGCCCGGGGCAGATACGCAGTATTTT.